The present T cell receptor (beta chain) was sequenced within a study of blood T cell repertoires in COVID-19. The data were produced by immunoSEQ multiplex PCR, yet TCRdb's version contains in-frame clones alone and is incomplete. This sample carries about 270,000 clones, roughly 88% of them seen once, and the ten largest clones take roughly 2%. Germline values: CDR1 SEHNR, CDR2 FQNEAQ (reference sequence). The CDR3 spans 18 residues. V was clipped by 5 bases and J by 6 bases; unmatched bases: 19. Sequencing input: PBMCs or T cells enriched from blood (not recorded which). The clonotype comes from a woman in her forties with acute COVID-19. This chain connects TRBV7-9 to TRBJ2-5; the match to TRBD2 covers 9 bases. CDR3 bases: TGTGCCAGCAGCACCTGGGAGATGGGTTCTAGCGGGATGAAGACCCAGTACTTC. It is translated as CASSTWEMGSSGMKTQYF.